This TCR beta chain is from a study of blood T cell repertoires in COVID-19. Background on the study: Specimens from acute and convalescent COVID-19 originated in the United States, Italy and Spain. PBMCs, B-cell-depleted T cells, or T cells were the source of the cDNA or gDNA that made up the material.

Authors' methods: Reference gene primer amplification in the assay estimated nucleated cell counts. Sequenced by immunoSEQ multiplex PCR; TCRdb stores in-frame clones only, minus some. The V and J calls and the clone size are those of that table, but D and trimming were determined from the DNA. The sample shows around 200,000 clones, 83% of them seen only once. This CDR3 spans 14 amino acids. With 5 bases clipped from V and 4 bases from J, the junction kept 6 bases outside the gene matches. CDR1 is MDHEN and CDR2 is SYDVKM in the germline V gene. The sample holds one count of this clone. The V and J genes are TRBV28 and TRBJ1-2, with TRBD1 matching 8 bases. This sequence originates from a man aged 45-65 years with active or convalescent COVID-19. Source material: peripheral blood. Here the CDR3 reads CASSIDRGAYGYTF. The DNA of the CDR3 is TGTGCCAGCAGTATCGACAGGGGCGCCTATGGCTACACCTTC.